This T cell receptor beta chain stems from a study of blood T cell repertoires in COVID-19. On the study more broadly: COVID-19 samples, acute and convalescent, were from the United States, Italy and Spain.

In germline, CDR1 is MRHNA, CDR2 SNTAGT. V was clipped by 5 bases and J by 2 bases; unmatched bases: 7. This CDR3 is built from 15 residues. This clone was counted a single time. Here immunoSEQ multiplex PCR was the method, and the copy in TCRdb shows in-frame clones only, minus some. Of roughly 330,000 clones in the sample, 80% to 90% were seen once. The sequence was collected from a woman in her thirties who had recovered from COVID-19. Specimen: PBMCs or T cells enriched from blood (not recorded which). The chain carries TRBV6-4 and TRBJ2-3, with 7 nucleotides matching TRBD2. The CDR3 loop is CASSLIRGDTDTQYF. CDR3 DNA: TGTGCCAGCAGTTTAATTCGGGGGGACACAGATACGCAGTATTTT.